The entry below gives a single TCR beta chain sequence along with its context. The data stem from a study of cytomegalovirus exposure and HLA in healthy donors. The CDR3 contains 14 residues. V was pared by 7 bases and J by 0 bases, with 9 bases between. CDR1 and CDR2 (germline): SNHLY, FYNNEI. PCR employed 60 Vbeta and 13 Jbeta primers. Sequenced by immunoSEQ multiplex PCR; TCRdb stores in-frame clones only, minus some. The sample records under 120,000 clones, about three quarters being singletons. The gene calls are TRBV2 and TRBJ2-2, with D perhaps TRBD1 (5 bases). The sequence came from a female donor in good health and CMV-seropositive. The sequencing input was PBMCs. The CDR3 spells CASKGRTNTGELFF. CDR3 bases: TGTGCCAGCAAGGGGCGGACGAACACCGGGGAGCTGTTTTTT.